Below, one T cell receptor (beta chain) is given with its context. Its antigen is undetermined. Naive CD8 cells were CD45RO-negative, positively selected for CCR7, excluding terminally differentiated effector memory CD45RA+ cells. Libraries were prepared by immunoSEQ multiplex PCR; TCRdb keeps only in-frame clonotypes and omits some of them. This table holds some 2 million clones, over 85% found once. The data belong to a study of shared clonotypes between healthy human individuals. The germline CDR1 and CDR2 sequences are SGHVS and FQNEAQ. V trimming: 2 bases; J trimming: 3 bases; junction bases outside the gene matches: 12. This CDR3 is 17 amino acids long. Regarding the study as a whole: What naive subsets generally showed was a larger estimated richness than memory subsets showed.

The chain couples TRBV7-8 to TRBJ2-5; 7 nucleotides align to TRBD2. The TCR comes from a man between 18 and 35 years old in good health. Sequencing was carried out using naive CD8+ T cells sorted from blood. CDR3 sequence reads: CASSLPAPGGMEETQYF. CDR3 sequence (DNA): TGTGCCAGCAGCTTACCCGCACCGGGAGGAATGGAAGAGACCCAGTACTTC.